The 30 T cell receptor beta chains below all came from one sample that was sequenced in a study of blood T cell repertoires in COVID-19 (TCRdb year 2020). Preparation of the library involved the immunoSEQ multiplex PCR assay. Imported from immuneACCESS, the table was reduced by TCRdb to in-frame sequences with V and J called. These copies leave out some clones; in studies compared against another copy, an unresolved V gene accounts for under half, and the cause of the remainder is not known. This sample comprises some 70,000 clones, over 70% of them detected only once. Roughly 5.4% of the sample belongs to the ten largest clones. The sequenced sample was peripheral blood. These receptors originate from a man over 45 with active COVID-19.

The chain combines TRBV6-4 with TRBJ1-1, with D uncertain. The CDR3 totals 14 residues. From germline, CDR1 is MRHNA and CDR2 SNTAGT. V lost 3 bases to trimming and J lost 5 bases, with 13 bases between them. The CDR3 DNA reads as TGTGCCAGCAGTGAGTCGGGGATGGTAACTGAAGCTTTCTTT. This gives the protein CASSESGMVTEAFF.

The chain uses TRBV7-8 and TRBJ1-1, with D uncertain. The germline V gene encodes CDR1 SGHVS and CDR2 FQNEAQ. The CDR3 has 15 amino acids. V lost 2 bases to trimming and J lost 2 bases, with 12 bases between them. Written as DNA, the CDR3 is TGTGCCAGCAGCTTATTAGGAGGGCTTAACACTGAAGCTTTCTTT. Its protein product is CASSLLGGLNTEAFF.

This clone was seen only a few times. The chain couples TRBV6-5 to TRBJ2-6; maybe TRBD2 (5 bases). The length of the CDR3 is 16 residues. Germline lookup yields CDR1 MNHEY and CDR2 SVGAGI. V was cut by 0 bases and J by 0 bases, with 6 bases left in between. The chain's CDR3 is CASSYSEDSGANVLTF. DNA of the CDR3: TGTGCCAGCAGTTACTCGGAGGACTCTGGGGCCAACGTCCTGACTTTC.

Only a few counts were recorded for this clone. The chain links TRBV7-2 to TRBJ1-6, with 10 positions matching TRBD1. Germline loops: CDR1 SGHTA, CDR2 FQGNSA. The CDR3 totals 14 residues. After removal of 5 bases from V and 9 bases from J, the junction contained 4 bases not matched to a gene. CDR3 nucleotide sequence: TGTGCCAGCAGCGCGGGACAGGGGAGTTCACCCCTCCACTTT. Residues: CASSAGQGSSPLHF.

V is TRBV5-1 and J is TRBJ1-2; maybe TRBD1 (6 bases). The germline CDR1 and CDR2 sequences are SGHRS and YFSETQ. The CDR3 contains 14 residues. The V end was cut by 0 bases, the J end by 3 bases, with 9 bases between. DNA for the CDR3: TGCGCCAGCAGCTTGGGGGCAGGGGACTATGGCTACACCTTC. Protein: CASSLGAGDYGYTF.

The rearrangement links TRBV19 to TRBJ2-3; TRBD1 agrees at 8 bases. Trimming took 7 bases from V and 4 from J; bases not matched to a gene: 10. This CDR3 spans 15 amino acids. Germline V gene sequence: CDR1 LNHDA, CDR2 SQIVND (reference sequence). The CDR3 DNA follows: TGTGCCAGTACCACGGGACAGGCGGACTCAGATACGCAGTATTTT. It specifies CASTTGQADSDTQYF.

This clone has more than one count but fewer than ten. V gene TRBV27 combines with J gene TRBJ2-2; D might be TRBD1 (5 bases). The CDR3 length is 14 residues. Germline V CDR1 and CDR2: MNHEY, SMNVEV (reference sequence). V lost 2 bases, J lost 6 bases, and 10 bases lay in between. CDR3 DNA: TGTGCCAGCAGTTTACAGGGTAGCTCCGGGGAGCTGTTTTTT. It translates to CASSLQGSSGELFF.

This chain links TRBV15 with TRBJ2-7; tentative D call: TRBD1 (6 bases). The CDR3 is 14 residues long. Trimming shortened V by 4 bases and J by 6 bases, and 16 bases separated the two germline ends. Germline CDR1 reads LNHNV; CDR2 reads YYDKDF (reference sequence). The DNA of the CDR3 is TGTGCCACCAGCATTAATCAGGGGCAAGGCGAGCAGTACTTC. Amino acids: CATSINQGQGEQYF.

This CDR3 reads CASSLARETQYF. In DNA form, the CDR3 reads TGTGCCAGCAGCTTGGCCAGAGAGACCCAGTACTTC. The V gene is TRBV7-8, the J gene TRBJ2-5; D is unclear. Per the germline V gene, CDR1 is SGHVS and CDR2 is FQNEAQ. This CDR3 is built from 12 residues. Trimming left V 3 bases short and J 4 bases short, with 6 bases between.

The rearrangement links TRBV9 to TRBJ1-1; 7 bases agree with TRBD1. The ends lost 4 bases at V and 2 bases at J; junction bases unmatched: 8. The CDR3 extends over 15 amino acids. In germline, CDR1 is SGDLS, CDR2 YYNGEE. In DNA form, the CDR3 reads TGTGCCAGCAGCACGGGACAGTTGACCAACACTGAAGCTTTCTTT. Protein product: CASSTGQLTNTEAFF.

The rearrangement uses TRBV3-1 (or the pseudogene TRBV3-2) and TRBJ2-3, with 7 bases matching TRBD2. J was trimmed by 1 base and V by 1 base; bases with no gene match: 2. There are 15 residues in the CDR3. Germline CDR1 is LGHDT and CDR2 is YNNKEL (reference sequence). CDR3 protein: CASSQVRGGTDTQYF. The CDR3 DNA reads TGTGCCAGCAGCCAAGTCCGGGGGGGCACAGATACGCAGTATTTT.

This sequence joins TRBV25-1 and TRBJ2-3, with 10 bases that match TRBD1. Looked up from germline, CDR1 is MGHDK and CDR2 is SYGVNS. V lost 3 bases, J lost 9 bases, and 12 bases stayed unmatched. The CDR3 sequence is 16 residues long. The CDR3 region is CASSDPGQGERGTQYF. DNA for the CDR3: TGTGCCAGCAGTGATCCCGGACAGGGGGAAAGAGGAACGCAGTATTTT.

This chain joins TRBV5-8 and TRBJ2-3, with D maybe TRBD1 (5 bases). Germline CDR1 SGHTS, CDR2 YDEGEE. This CDR3 region has 14 residues. Trimming pared 1 base from V and 0 bases from J, leaving 6 bases between. The CDR3 spells CASSLYRSTDTQYF. The CDR3 region has the DNA TGTGCCAGCAGCTTGTACAGGAGCACAGATACGCAGTATTTT.

Only one count was recorded for this clone. The CDR3 protein is CASSLIIGWGGRNEQFF. CDR3 bases: TGTGCCAGCAGCTTAATTATTGGTTGGGGGGGGAGAAATGAGCAGTTCTTC. V gene TRBV11-2 combines with J gene TRBJ2-1; 7 bases line up with TRBD2. In germline, CDR1 is SGHAT, CDR2 FQNNGV. This CDR3 spans 17 amino acids. V shed 2 bases and J 7 bases; nucleotides not matched to a gene: 14.

The V gene is TRBV28, the J gene TRBJ1-2, with 11 bases aligning to TRBD1. Looked up from germline, CDR1 is MDHEN and CDR2 is SYDVKM. V was clipped by 7 bases and J by 1 base; unmatched bases: 5. This CDR3 is 15 amino acids long. CDR3 coding DNA: TGTGCCAGCAACACCGGGACAGGGGGTAACTATGGCTACACCTTC. Protein: CASNTGTGGNYGYTF.

This chain joins TRBV7-9 and TRBJ1-2; a possible D gene is TRBD1 (5 bases). V was cut by 4 bases and J by 8 bases, with 8 bases left in between. The CDR3 is made up of 11 amino acids. From germline, CDR1 is SEHNR and CDR2 FQNEAQ (reference sequence). As DNA, the CDR3 is TGTGCCAGCAGCTATCGGGGGGGCTACACCTTC. The encoded protein is CASSYRGGYTF.

The gene calls are TRBV18 and TRBJ1-6; 7 bases align to TRBD1. Trimming at V came to 3 bases and at J to 2 bases, leaving 10 bases not matched to a gene. CDR1 is KGHSH, CDR2 LQKENI, per germline. The length of the CDR3 is 18 residues. CDR3 nucleotides: TGTGCCAGCTCACCCGAGAGGGGGCGATTTACCTATAATTCACCCCTCCACTTT. Encoded protein: CASSPERGRFTYNSPLHF.

This clone was seen only a few times. V usage is TRBV6-5 and J usage is TRBJ1-6; tentative D call: TRBD1 (5 bases). V lost 2 bases, J lost 14 bases, and 10 bases lay in between. The CDR3 contains 12 residues. CDR1 is MNHEY, CDR2 SVGAGI, per germline. The CDR3 DNA is TGTGCCAGCAGTTACGCAGAAGGGGCCCTCCACTTT. Residues: CASSYAEGALHF.

This chain links TRBV7-2 with TRBJ1-5; TRBD1 agrees at 9 bases. The CDR3 totals 17 residues. The V and J ends lost 2 bases and 2 bases, in that order; junction bases with no gene match: 7. CDR1 and CDR2 from the germline V gene are SGHTA and FQGNSA. CDR3 sequence: CASSLHRGRTGNQPQHF. In DNA form, the CDR3 reads TGTGCCAGCAGCTTACACAGGGGGCGAACGGGCAATCAGCCCCAGCATTTT.

V gene TRBV3-1 (or the pseudogene TRBV3-2) combines with J gene TRBJ2-5; 14 bases line up with TRBD2. V dropped 4 bases and J dropped 4; count of bases not matched to a gene: 5. Germline V gene data show CDR1 as LGHDT and CDR2 as YNNKEL (reference sequence). The length of the CDR3 is 16 residues. CDR3 nucleotides: TGTGCCAGCAGCCCGGGACTAGCGGGAGATCGAGAGACCCAGTACTTC. This codes for CASSPGLAGDRETQYF.

The chain has TRBV4-3 and TRBJ2-3, with D possibly matching TRBD2 (5 bases). Germline V gene lookup returns CDR1 LGHNA and CDR2 YSLEER. The CDR3 length is 16 residues. The V gene lost 4 bases and the J gene lost 0 bases, with 14 bases spanning the gap. CDR3 DNA sequence: TGCGCCAGCAGCCCCACTACCTGGACTAGCACAGATACGCAGTATTTT. Amino acids: CASSPTTWTSTDTQYF.

The chain employs TRBV5-1 and TRBJ1-1; 8 nucleotides agree with TRBD1. The CDR3 consists of 15 residues. From germline, CDR1 is SGHRS and CDR2 YFSETQ. With V trimmed by 4 bases and J by 5 bases, 10 bases remained unmatched. CDR3 DNA sequence: TGCGCCAGCAGCAGGACGGGACAGGTTGAGACTGAAGCTTTCTTT. Residues: CASSRTGQVETEAFF.

This rearrangement joins TRBV5-1 to TRBJ2-1, with TRBD2 matching over 10 bases. Germline-derived CDR1 and CDR2 are SGHRS and YFSETQ. V was clipped by 3 bases and J by 6 bases; unmatched bases: 6. This CDR3 region has 15 residues. Here the CDR3 DNA reads TGCGCCAGCAGCTCCCTAGCGGGAGACTTCAATGAGCAGTTCTTC. Translated, it gives CASSSLAGDFNEQFF. Full variable domain (rest looked up from reference TRBV5-1 and TRBJ2-1): KAGVTQTPRYLIKTRGQQVTLSCSPISGHRSVSWYQQTPGQGLQFLFEYFSETQRNKGNFPGRFSGRQFSNSRSEMNVSTLELGDSALYLCASSSLAGDFNEQFFGPGTRLTVL.

The chain uses TRBV4-1 and TRBJ1-4; 9 nucleotides match TRBD1. The germline CDR1 and CDR2 sequences are MGHRA and YSYEKL. This CDR3 has 15 residues. Trimming removed 4 bases from V and 6 bases from J; junction bases left unmatched: 6. Written as DNA, the CDR3 is TGCGCCAGCAGCCCGGACAGGGGAGTGTATGAAAAACTGTTTTTT. Its protein is CASSPDRGVYEKLFF.

The chain recombines TRBV6-6 with TRBJ2-1; 16 bases map to TRBD2. From germline, CDR1 is MNHNY and CDR2 SVGAGI (reference sequence). J lost 9 bases, V lost 3 bases, and 2 bases had no gene match. CDR3 size: 15 residues. Here the CDR3 DNA reads TGTGCCAGCAGTTATGGGACTAGCGGGAGGGGTGAGCAGTTCTTC. Its translation: CASSYGTSGRGEQFF.

The rearrangement links TRBV5-4 to TRBJ2-1; TRBD2 agrees at 8 bases. This CDR3 is 15 amino acids long. Trimming removed 8 bases from V and 0 bases from J; junction bases left unmatched: 7. The V gene's germline CDR1 is SGHNT and CDR2 YYREEE (reference sequence). The CDR3 DNA sequence: TGTGCCAGAAAAACTAGCGGAAGCTCCTACAATGAGCAGTTCTTC. Translated, it gives CARKTSGSSYNEQFF.

The V and J genes are TRBV5-5 and TRBJ1-2; D is ambiguous. This CDR3 has 15 residues. The V end lost 2 bases, the J end lost 0 bases, and 11 bases lay between the germline ends. Germline CDR1 and CDR2: SGHKS and YYEKEE (reference sequence). CDR3 amino acids: CASSFQLMANYGYTF. CDR3 sequence (DNA): TGTGCCAGCAGCTTCCAACTGATGGCTAACTATGGCTACACCTTC. Combining the CDR3 with reference TRBV5-5 and TRBJ1-2 gives the whole variable domain DAGVTQSPTHLIKTRGQQVTLRCSPISGHKSVSWYQQVLGQGPQFIFQYYEKEERGRGNFPDRFSARQFPNYSSELNVNALLLGDSALYLCASSFQLMANYGYTFGSGTRLTVV.

The chain combines TRBV7-9 with TRBJ1-1; tentatively, D is TRBD1 (5 bases). Deletions cut 1 base from V and 6 bases from J, with 9 bases between. Germline loops: CDR1 SEHNR, CDR2 FQNEAQ (reference sequence). The CDR3 has 13 amino acids. The CDR3 protein is CASSLVSRAEAFF. The CDR3 nucleotides read TGTGCCAGCAGCTTAGTAAGCAGGGCTGAAGCTTTCTTT.

The chain joins TRBV15 to TRBJ2-1, with D possibly being TRBD1 (5 bases). Trimming pared 1 base from V and 10 bases from J, leaving 17 bases between. Germline V gives CDR1 LNHNV, CDR2 YYDKDF (reference sequence). CDR3 size: 15 residues. The CDR3 reads CATSRAGLGADEQFF. For the CDR3, the DNA is TGTGCCACCAGCAGAGCGGGCTTAGGGGCGGACGAGCAGTTCTTC.

This clone has more than one count but fewer than ten. The chain couples TRBV6-5 to TRBJ1-2; TRBD1 matches 8 bases. The J segment lost 4 bases and the V segment lost 6 bases, leaving 7 bases of the junction unmatched. The CDR3 consists of 14 residues. Germline-derived CDR1 and CDR2 are MNHEY and SVGAGI. The CDR3 spells CASRVGQAFYGYTF. The DNA of the CDR3 is TGTGCCAGCAGAGTGGGACAGGCCTTCTATGGCTACACCTTC.